This TCR beta chain comes out of a study of shared clonotypes between healthy human individuals. Looking at the study overall: Each donor contributed plates that comprised three CD4 naive, three CD4 memory, two CD8 naive and one CD8 memory. General observations from the study: Despite large depth, sorted-subset datasets appeared incompletely sequenced.

Losses at the gene ends were 5 bases for V and 4 bases for J; bases not matched to a gene: 10. The germline gives CDR1 SNHLY, CDR2 FYNNEI. There are 15 residues in the CDR3. Regarding this clone: Its antigen is currently unknown.

Free of recent acute infections or vaccinations, the donors were healthy HIV-negative adults. All the donors were Caucasian adults who lived in Nashville, Tennessee. Assay: immunoSEQ multiplex PCR; the TCRdb copy retains only in-frame clones and omits some. The sample has around 1,100,000 clones, roughly 80% seen once. The sequence was collected from a man aged 18 to 35 in good health. Some clones in this sample may be carry-over from other donors' samples. Sequences were obtained from memory CD4+ T cells from PBMCs. The subset: CD45RA-negative fraction. V gene TRBV2 combines with J gene TRBJ1-2, with 7 bases identical to TRBD1. CDR3 nucleotide sequence: TGTGCCAGCAGTTTGACAGGGATAGGGGGCTATGGCTACACCTTC. This gives the protein CASSLTGIGGYGYTF.